Listed below are T cell receptor beta chains from one sample, sequenced in a study of Ad26.COV2.S vaccination and SARS-CoV-2 variants. The protocol was immunoSEQ multiplex PCR, while the TCRdb copy is restricted to in-frame clones and leaves out a portion. The table records around 450,000 clones, 80% to 90% of them present only once. Sequencing used peripheral blood, obtained in a trial of Ad26.COV2.S vaccine versus placebo. All receptors come from a person aged 18-60 years who received the Ad26.COV2.S COVID-19 vaccine or a placebo. The CDR3 runs from the conserved cysteine through the conserved F or W. The order of the fields is clone size, J gene, V gene, D gene, CDR3 DNA, CDR3 protein. The D gene is left open where the match is weak. Some rows have no size entry. The others give once, few or many, or a class for an expanded clone.

abundance: NA
j_gene: TRBJ2-3
v_gene: TRBV4-2
d_gene: NA
CDR3nt: TGTGCCAGCAGCCCCCCCGGGACTACAGATACGCAGTATTTT
CDR3aa: CASSPPGTTDTQYF

abundance: once
j_gene: TRBJ2-7
v_gene: TRBV18
d_gene: NA
CDR3nt: TGTGCCAGCTCATTTTCCGGGACACCGGTCTACGAGCAGTACTTC
CDR3aa: CASSFSGTPVYEQYF

abundance: NA
j_gene: TRBJ2-2
v_gene: TRBV4-3
d_gene: NA
CDR3nt: TGCGCCAGCAGCCAAGATCTTAGACTGAACACCGGGGAGCTGTTTTTT
CDR3aa: CASSQDLRLNTGELFF

abundance: NA
j_gene: TRBJ2-7
v_gene: TRBV9
d_gene: TRBD2
CDR3nt: TGTGCCAGCAGCATTTCAGCGGGGGGGATTTCCGAGCAGTACTTC
CDR3aa: CASSISAGGISEQYF

abundance: NA
j_gene: TRBJ1-2
v_gene: TRBV24-1
d_gene: TRBD1
CDR3nt: TGTGCCACCAGACGGGACAGCCGGGGCCGTGGCTACACCTTC
CDR3aa: CATRRDSRGRGYTF

abundance: NA
j_gene: TRBJ1-2
v_gene: TRBV29-1
d_gene: NA
CDR3nt: TGCAGCGTTCCCCGTTTGGGGGTAGGCTACACCTTC
CDR3aa: CSVPRLGVGYTF

abundance: NA
j_gene: TRBJ1-1
v_gene: TRBV7-9
d_gene: NA
CDR3nt: TGTGCCAGCAGCCCCCCTGGGGTGGGATTGAACACTGAAGCTTTCTTT
CDR3aa: CASSPPGVGLNTEAFF

abundance: once
j_gene: TRBJ2-3
v_gene: TRBV4-1
d_gene: TRBD2
CDR3nt: TGCGCCAGCAGCCGGGCTACTAGCGGGGTATTAACAGATACGCAGTATTTT
CDR3aa: CASSRATSGVLTDTQYF

abundance: NA
j_gene: TRBJ1-5
v_gene: TRBV30
d_gene: NA
CDR3nt: TGTGCCTGGGGACCGGACGGCAATCAGCCCCAGCATTTT
CDR3aa: CAWGPDGNQPQHF

abundance: NA
j_gene: TRBJ2-1
v_gene: TRBV5-5
d_gene: TRBD2
CDR3nt: TGTGCCAGCAGCTTGGCGCTAGCGGGAAGTGAGCAGTTCTTC
CDR3aa: CASSLALAGSEQFF

abundance: NA
j_gene: TRBJ1-1
v_gene: TRBV11-2
d_gene: NA
CDR3nt: TGTGCCAGCAGCCAGACCGCAGGGGACACTGAAGCTTTCTTT
CDR3aa: CASSQTAGDTEAFF

abundance: NA
j_gene: TRBJ1-4
v_gene: TRBV30
d_gene: TRBD1
CDR3nt: TGTGCCTGGGCCGGACAGGTTAATGAAAAACTGTTTTTT
CDR3aa: CAWAGQVNEKLFF

abundance: NA
j_gene: TRBJ2-5
v_gene: TRBV5-5
d_gene: NA
CDR3nt: TGTGCCAGCAGCCCCATTGTCGGGAAAGAGACCCAGTACTTC
CDR3aa: CASSPIVGKETQYF

abundance: NA
j_gene: TRBJ1-5
v_gene: TRBV5-6
d_gene: NA
CDR3nt: TGTGCCAGCAGCTTGTACCAGGGGAATAGCAATCAGCCCCAGCATTTT
CDR3aa: CASSLYQGNSNQPQHF

abundance: NA
j_gene: TRBJ1-1
v_gene: TRBV29-1
d_gene: TRBD1
CDR3nt: TGCAGCGCCGTCACGGGACAGAGCCCTGAAGCTTTCTTT
CDR3aa: CSAVTGQSPEAFF

abundance: NA
j_gene: TRBJ2-1
v_gene: TRBV19
d_gene: NA
CDR3nt: TGTGCCAGTAGTACCTCCAGTTGGTATGAGCAGTTCTTC
CDR3aa: CASSTSSWYEQFF

abundance: NA
j_gene: TRBJ2-2
v_gene: TRBV3-1/TRBV3-2
d_gene: NA
CDR3nt: TGTGCCAGCAGTTACCGGGGCACCGGGGAGCTGTTTTTT
CDR3aa: CASSYRGTGELFF

abundance: once
j_gene: TRBJ2-1
v_gene: TRBV4-2
d_gene: NA
CDR3nt: TGTGCCAGCAGCCACCCTATCAGCGAGCAGTTCTTC
CDR3aa: CASSHPISEQFF

abundance: NA
j_gene: TRBJ2-2
v_gene: TRBV27
d_gene: TRBD2
CDR3nt: TGTGCCAGCAGTCGACGACCAGGACTAGCGGGAGGGTACACCGGGGAGCTGTTTTTT
CDR3aa: CASSRRPGLAGGYTGELFF

abundance: NA
j_gene: TRBJ1-2
v_gene: TRBV30
d_gene: NA
CDR3nt: TGTGCCTGTTATGTTATCGAGGGTTCTGAGCGCTACACCTTC
CDR3aa: CACYVIEGSERYTF

abundance: NA
j_gene: TRBJ1-1
v_gene: TRBV5-4
d_gene: TRBD1
CDR3nt: TGTGCCAGCAGCCTACCCGGGACAGTGAACACTGAAGCTTTCTTT
CDR3aa: CASSLPGTVNTEAFF

abundance: NA
j_gene: TRBJ1-2
v_gene: TRBV3-1/TRBV3-2
d_gene: NA
CDR3nt: TGTGCCAGCAGCAAAGCGACAGAACTCTATGGCTACACCTTC
CDR3aa: CASSKATELYGYTF

abundance: NA
j_gene: TRBJ1-5
v_gene: TRBV12-3/TRBV12-4
d_gene: NA
CDR3nt: TGTGCCAGCAGCATGAATAGCAATCAGCCCCAGCATTTT
CDR3aa: CASSMNSNQPQHF

abundance: NA
j_gene: TRBJ1-4
v_gene: TRBV28
d_gene: NA
CDR3nt: TGTGCCGGGGGAAAAGGGACTAATGAAAAACTGTTTTTT
CDR3aa: CAGGKGTNEKLFF

abundance: NA
j_gene: TRBJ1-2
v_gene: TRBV13
d_gene: TRBD1
CDR3nt: TGTGCCAGCAGCTTTGCACAGGGGACTAACTATGGCTACACCTTC
CDR3aa: CASSFAQGTNYGYTF

abundance: NA
j_gene: TRBJ2-2
v_gene: TRBV27
d_gene: NA
CDR3nt: TGTGCCAGCAGCCAACCGGGAGCCGGGGAGCTGTTTTTT
CDR3aa: CASSQPGAGELFF

abundance: NA
j_gene: TRBJ2-3
v_gene: TRBV14
d_gene: NA
CDR3nt: TGTGCCAGCAGCCGCCCAGGGATACATACGGATACGCAGTATTTT
CDR3aa: CASSRPGIHTDTQYF

abundance: NA
j_gene: TRBJ1-3
v_gene: TRBV18
d_gene: NA
CDR3nt: TGTGCCAGCTCACTTTCAGGGCCAGGGCCGGGAAACACCATATATTTT
CDR3aa: CASSLSGPGPGNTIYF

abundance: once
j_gene: TRBJ2-7
v_gene: TRBV7-7
d_gene: NA
CDR3nt: TGTGCTAGCAGCCGGGGACGCGGAGGTACCTACGAGCAGTACTTC
CDR3aa: CASSRGRGGTYEQYF

abundance: once
j_gene: TRBJ1-1
v_gene: TRBV18
d_gene: NA
CDR3nt: TGTGCCAGCTCCCCTCAGGTGGACACTGAAGCTTTCTTT
CDR3aa: CASSPQVDTEAFF

abundance: NA
j_gene: TRBJ2-3
v_gene: TRBV24-1
d_gene: TRBD2
CDR3nt: TGTGCCACCAGTGAATCTATACTAGCGGGAGAAACAGATACGCAGTATTTT
CDR3aa: CATSESILAGETDTQYF